This TCR beta chain was captured by sequencing in a study of identifying expanded T cells in peripheral blood. Libraries were prepared by immunoSEQ multiplex PCR; TCRdb keeps only in-frame clonotypes and omits some of them. The sample lists about 100,000 clones, over 80% seen once, with approximately 5.7% in the top ten. The V gene lost 5 bases and the J gene lost 7 bases, with 14 bases spanning the gap. Germline-derived CDR1 and CDR2 are MNHNY and SVGAGI (reference sequence). The CDR3 consists of 13 residues. Sequenced: blood. The chain combines TRBV6-6 with TRBJ1-1; D perhaps matches TRBD1 (5 bases). This TCR derives from a person aged 18 to 75 in good health. This CDR3 reads CASSTTERGEAFF. The CDR3 coding sequence is TGTGCCAGCAGTACCACGGAGAGGGGTGAAGCTTTCTTT.